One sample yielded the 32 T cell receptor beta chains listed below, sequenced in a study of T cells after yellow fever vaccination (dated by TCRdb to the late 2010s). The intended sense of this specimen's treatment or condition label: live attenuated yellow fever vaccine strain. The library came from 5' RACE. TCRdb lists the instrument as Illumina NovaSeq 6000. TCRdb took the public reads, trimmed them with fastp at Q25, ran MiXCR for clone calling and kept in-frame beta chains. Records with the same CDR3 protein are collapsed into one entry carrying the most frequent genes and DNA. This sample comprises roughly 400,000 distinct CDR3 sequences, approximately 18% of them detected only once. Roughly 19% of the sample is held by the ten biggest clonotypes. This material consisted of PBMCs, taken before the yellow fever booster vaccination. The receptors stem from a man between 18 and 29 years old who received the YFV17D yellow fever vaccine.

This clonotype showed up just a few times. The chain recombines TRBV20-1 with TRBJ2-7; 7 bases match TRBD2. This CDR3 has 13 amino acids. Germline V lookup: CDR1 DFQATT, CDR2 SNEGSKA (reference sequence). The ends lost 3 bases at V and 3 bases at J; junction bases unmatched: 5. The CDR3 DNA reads TGCAGTGCTAGTGGCTCGGGAGGCTACGAGCAGTACGTC. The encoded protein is CSASGSGGYEQYV.

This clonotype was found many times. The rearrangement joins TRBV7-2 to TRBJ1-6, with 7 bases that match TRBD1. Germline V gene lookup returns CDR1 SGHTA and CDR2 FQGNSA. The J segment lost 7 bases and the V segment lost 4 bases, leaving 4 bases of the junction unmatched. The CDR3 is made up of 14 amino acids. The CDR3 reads CASSSQGPNSPLHF. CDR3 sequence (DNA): TGTGCCAGCAGCTCACAGGGGCCCAATTCACCCCTCCACTTT.

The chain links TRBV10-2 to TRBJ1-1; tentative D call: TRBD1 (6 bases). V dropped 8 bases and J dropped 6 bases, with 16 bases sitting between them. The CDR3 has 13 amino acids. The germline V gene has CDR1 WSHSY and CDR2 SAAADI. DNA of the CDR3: TGCGCCAGCCTACAGGACAGTAACGCTGAAGCTTTCTTT. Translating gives CASLQDSNAEAFF.

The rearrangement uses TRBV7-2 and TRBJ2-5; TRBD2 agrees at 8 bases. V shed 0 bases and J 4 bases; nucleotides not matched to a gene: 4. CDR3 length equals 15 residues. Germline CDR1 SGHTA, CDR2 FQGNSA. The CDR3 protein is CASSLAGGAGETQYF. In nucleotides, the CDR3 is TGTGCCAGCAGCTTAGCCGGGGGGGCCGGAGAGACCCAGTACTTC.

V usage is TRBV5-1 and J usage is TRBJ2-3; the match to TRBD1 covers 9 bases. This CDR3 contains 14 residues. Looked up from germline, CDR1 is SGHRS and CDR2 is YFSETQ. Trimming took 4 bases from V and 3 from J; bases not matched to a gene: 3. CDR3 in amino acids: CASSVGTGTDTQYF. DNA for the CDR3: TGCGCCAGCAGCGTCGGGACAGGGACAGATACGCAGTATTTT.

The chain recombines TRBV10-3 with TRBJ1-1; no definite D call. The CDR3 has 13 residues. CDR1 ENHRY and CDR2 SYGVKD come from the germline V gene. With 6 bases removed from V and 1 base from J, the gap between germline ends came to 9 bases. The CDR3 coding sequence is TGTGCCATCAGCCGAGACCCGAACACTGAAGCTTTCTTT. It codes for CAISRDPNTEAFF.

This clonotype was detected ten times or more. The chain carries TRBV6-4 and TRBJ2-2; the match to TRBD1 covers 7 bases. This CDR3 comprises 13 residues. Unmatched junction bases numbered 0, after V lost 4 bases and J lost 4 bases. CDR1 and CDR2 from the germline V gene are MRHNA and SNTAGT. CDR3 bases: TGTGCCAGCAGTGGGACAGGCACCGGGGAGCTGTTTTTT. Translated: CASSGTGTGELFF.

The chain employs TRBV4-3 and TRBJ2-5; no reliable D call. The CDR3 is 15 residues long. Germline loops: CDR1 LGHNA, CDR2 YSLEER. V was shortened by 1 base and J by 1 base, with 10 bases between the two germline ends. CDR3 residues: CASSQGAALQETQYF. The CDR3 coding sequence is TGCGCCAGCAGCCAAGGGGCTGCCCTCCAAGAGACCCAGTACTTC.

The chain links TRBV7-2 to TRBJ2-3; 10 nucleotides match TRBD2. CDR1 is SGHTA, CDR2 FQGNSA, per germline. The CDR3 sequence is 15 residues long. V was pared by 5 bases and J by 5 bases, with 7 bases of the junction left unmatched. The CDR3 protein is CASSNSGGAGDTQYF. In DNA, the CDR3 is TGTGCCAGCAGCAACAGCGGGGGGGCCGGAGATACGCAGTATTTT.

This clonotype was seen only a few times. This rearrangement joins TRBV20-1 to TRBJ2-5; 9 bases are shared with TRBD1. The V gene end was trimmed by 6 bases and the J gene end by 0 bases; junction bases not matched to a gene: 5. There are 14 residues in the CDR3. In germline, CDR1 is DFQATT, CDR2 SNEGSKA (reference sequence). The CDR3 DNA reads TGCAGTGCCGAGGGACAGGGCCACCAAGAGACCCAGTACTTC. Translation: CSAEGQGHQETQYF.

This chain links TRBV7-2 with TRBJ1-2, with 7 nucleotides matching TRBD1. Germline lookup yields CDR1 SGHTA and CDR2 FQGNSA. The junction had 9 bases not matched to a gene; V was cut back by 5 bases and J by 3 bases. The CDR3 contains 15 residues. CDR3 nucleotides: TGTGCCAGCAGCCAGGGGGGGGGCATCGACTATGGCTACACCTTC. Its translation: CASSQGGGIDYGYTF.

CDR3 nucleotides: TGCGCCAGCGCCCGCGGGGGGACCCACCAAGAGACCCAGTACTTC. This codes for CASARGGTHQETQYF. The chain uses TRBV5-1 and TRBJ2-5, with 8 bases identical to TRBD2. With 7 bases clipped from V and 0 bases from J, the junction kept 8 bases outside the gene matches. Looked up from germline, CDR1 is SGHRS and CDR2 is YFSETQ. The CDR3 spans 15 residues.

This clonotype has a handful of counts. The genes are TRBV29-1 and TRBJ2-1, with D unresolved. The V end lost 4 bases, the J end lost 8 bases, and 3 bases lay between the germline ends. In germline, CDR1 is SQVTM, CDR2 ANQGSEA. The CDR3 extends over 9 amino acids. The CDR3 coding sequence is TGCAGCGTTGCCGATGAGCAGTTCTTC. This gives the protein CSVADEQFF.

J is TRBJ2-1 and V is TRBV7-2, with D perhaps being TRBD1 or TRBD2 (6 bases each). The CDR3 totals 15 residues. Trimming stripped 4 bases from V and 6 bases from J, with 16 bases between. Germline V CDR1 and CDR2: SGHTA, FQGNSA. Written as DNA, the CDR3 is TGTGCCAGCAGCTCCGGGGGCACCACCGTCAATGAGCAGTTCTTC. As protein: CASSSGGTTVNEQFF.

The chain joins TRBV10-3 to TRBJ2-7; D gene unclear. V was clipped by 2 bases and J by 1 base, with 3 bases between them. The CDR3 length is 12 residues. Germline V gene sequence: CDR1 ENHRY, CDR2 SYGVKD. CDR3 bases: TGTGCCATCAGTGAGGGGTCCTACGAGCAGTACGTC. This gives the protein CAISEGSYEQYV.

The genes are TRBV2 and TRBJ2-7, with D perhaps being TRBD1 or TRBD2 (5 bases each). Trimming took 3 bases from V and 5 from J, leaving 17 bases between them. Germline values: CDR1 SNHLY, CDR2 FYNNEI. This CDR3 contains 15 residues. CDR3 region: CASSEGVEGMDEQYV. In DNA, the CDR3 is TGTGCCAGCAGTGAGGGGGTAGAGGGAATGGACGAGCAGTACGTC.

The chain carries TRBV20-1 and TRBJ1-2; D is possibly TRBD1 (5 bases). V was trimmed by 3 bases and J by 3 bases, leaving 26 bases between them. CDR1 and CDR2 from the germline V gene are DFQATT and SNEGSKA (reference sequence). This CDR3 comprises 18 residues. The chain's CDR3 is CSASSKGSNYGADYGYTF. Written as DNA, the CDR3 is TGCAGTGCTAGTTCGAAGGGCTCGAATTACGGGGCTGACTATGGCTACACCTTC.

Here the CDR3 DNA reads TGTGCCAGTAGCGGACGATACACTGAAGCTTTCTTT. It encodes CASSGRYTEAFF. V and J are TRBV19 and TRBJ1-1, with D unclear. Trimming left V 6 bases short and J 3 bases short, with 8 bases between. The CDR3 runs 12 residues. Germline V gene sequence: CDR1 LNHDA, CDR2 SQIVND (reference sequence). Combining the CDR3 with reference TRBV19 and TRBJ1-1 gives the whole variable domain DGGITQSPKYLFRKEGQNVTLSCEQNLNHDAMYWYRQDPGQGLRLIYYSQIVNDFQKGDIAEGYSVSREKKESFPLTVTSAQKNPTAFYLCASSGRYTEAFFGQGTRLTVV.

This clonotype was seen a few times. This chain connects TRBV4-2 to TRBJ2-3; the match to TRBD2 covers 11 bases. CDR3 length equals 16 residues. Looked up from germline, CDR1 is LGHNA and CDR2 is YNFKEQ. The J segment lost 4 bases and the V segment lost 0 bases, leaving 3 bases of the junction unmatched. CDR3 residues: CASSQDGLAGSDTQYF. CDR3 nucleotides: TGTGCCAGCAGCCAAGATGGACTAGCGGGTTCAGATACGCAGTATTTT.

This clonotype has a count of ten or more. The CDR3 region is CASSTLRGQGENTEAFF. CDR3 bases: TGTGCCAGCAGTACCCTCCGCGGACAGGGTGAGAACACTGAAGCTTTCTTT. This chain links TRBV6-2 or TRBV6-3 with TRBJ1-1, with TRBD1 identical over 8 bases. Looked up from germline, CDR1 is MNHEY and CDR2 is SVGEGT. The CDR3 is 17 residues long. The V gene end was trimmed by 5 bases and the J gene end by 1 base; junction bases not matched to a gene: 12.

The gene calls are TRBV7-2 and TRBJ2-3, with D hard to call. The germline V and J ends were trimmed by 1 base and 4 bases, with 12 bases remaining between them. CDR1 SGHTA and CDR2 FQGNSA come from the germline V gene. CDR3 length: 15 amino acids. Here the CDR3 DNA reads TGTGCCAGCAGCTTAGTCGGGTTAGACGCAGATACGCAGTATTTT. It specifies CASSLVGLDADTQYF.

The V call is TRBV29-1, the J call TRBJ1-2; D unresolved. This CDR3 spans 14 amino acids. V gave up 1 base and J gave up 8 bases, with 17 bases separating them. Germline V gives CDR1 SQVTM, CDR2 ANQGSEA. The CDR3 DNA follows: TGCAGCGTTGAAGGGAACGGGGTTGACAACGGCTACACCTTC. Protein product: CSVEGNGVDNGYTF.

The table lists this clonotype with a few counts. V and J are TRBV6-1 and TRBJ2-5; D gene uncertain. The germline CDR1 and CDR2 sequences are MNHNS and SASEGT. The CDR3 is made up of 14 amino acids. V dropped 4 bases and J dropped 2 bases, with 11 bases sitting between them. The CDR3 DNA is TGTGCCAGCAGTGCAGGCAGGAGTCAAGAGACCCAGTACTTC. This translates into CASSAGRSQETQYF.

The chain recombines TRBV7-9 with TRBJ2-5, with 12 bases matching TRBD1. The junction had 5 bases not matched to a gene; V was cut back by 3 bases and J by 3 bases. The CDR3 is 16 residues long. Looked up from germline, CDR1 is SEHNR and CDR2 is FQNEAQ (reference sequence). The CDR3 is CASSLGDRGLKETQYF. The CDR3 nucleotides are TGTGCCAGCAGCTTGGGGGACAGGGGGCTAAAAGAGACCCAGTACTTC.

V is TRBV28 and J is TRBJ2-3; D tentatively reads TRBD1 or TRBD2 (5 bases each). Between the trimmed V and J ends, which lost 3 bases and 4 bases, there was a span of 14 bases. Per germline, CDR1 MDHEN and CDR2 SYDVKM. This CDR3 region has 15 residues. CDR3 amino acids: CASSLPNRGADTQYF. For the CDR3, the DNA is TGTGCCAGCAGTTTGCCCAACAGAGGGGCAGATACGCAGTATTTT.

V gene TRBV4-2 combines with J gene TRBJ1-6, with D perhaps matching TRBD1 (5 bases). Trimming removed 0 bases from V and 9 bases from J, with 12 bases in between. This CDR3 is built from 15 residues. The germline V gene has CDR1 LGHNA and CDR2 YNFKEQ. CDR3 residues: CASSQEEGLVSPLHF. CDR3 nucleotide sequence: TGTGCCAGCAGCCAAGAGGAGGGGCTGGTTTCACCCCTCCACTTT.

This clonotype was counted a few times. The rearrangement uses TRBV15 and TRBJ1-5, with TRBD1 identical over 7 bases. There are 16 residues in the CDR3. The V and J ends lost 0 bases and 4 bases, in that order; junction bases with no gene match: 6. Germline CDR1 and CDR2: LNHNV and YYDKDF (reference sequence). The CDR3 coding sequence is TGTGCCACCAGCAGAGATAGGAGGGGGCGGAATCAGCCCCAGCATTTT. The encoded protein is CATSRDRRGRNQPQHF.

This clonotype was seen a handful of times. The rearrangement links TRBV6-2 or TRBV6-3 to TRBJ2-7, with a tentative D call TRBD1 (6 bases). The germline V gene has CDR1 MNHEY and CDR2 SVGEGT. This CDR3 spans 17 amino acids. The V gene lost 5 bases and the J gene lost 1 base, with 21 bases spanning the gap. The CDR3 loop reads CASSEPGQGFASYEQYV. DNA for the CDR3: TGTGCCAGCAGTGAACCGGGACAAGGTTTTGCTTCCTACGAGCAGTACGTC.

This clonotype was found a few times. As DNA, the CDR3 is TGTGCCAGCAGCCGACGACCCGTCCTCGAGCAGTACTTC. Its protein product is CASSRRPVLEQYF. The rearrangement joins TRBV5-4 to TRBJ2-7; D not resolved. Germline V gene data show CDR1 as SGHNT and CDR2 as YYREEE (reference sequence). V was pared by 4 bases and J by 6 bases, with 14 bases between. This CDR3 region has 13 residues.

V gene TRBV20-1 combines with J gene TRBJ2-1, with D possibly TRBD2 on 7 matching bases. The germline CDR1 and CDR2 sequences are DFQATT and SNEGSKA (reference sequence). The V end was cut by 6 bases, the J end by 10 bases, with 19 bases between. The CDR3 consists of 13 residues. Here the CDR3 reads CSAPEEAGAEQFF. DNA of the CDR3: TGCAGTGCCCCCGAAGAGGCGGGGGCGGAGCAGTTCTTC.

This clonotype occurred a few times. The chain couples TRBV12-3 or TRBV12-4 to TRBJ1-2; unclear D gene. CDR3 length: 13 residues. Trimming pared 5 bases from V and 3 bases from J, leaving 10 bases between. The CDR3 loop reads CASSVDIYYGYTF. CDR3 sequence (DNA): TGTGCCAGCAGTGTTGACATATACTATGGCTACACCTTC.

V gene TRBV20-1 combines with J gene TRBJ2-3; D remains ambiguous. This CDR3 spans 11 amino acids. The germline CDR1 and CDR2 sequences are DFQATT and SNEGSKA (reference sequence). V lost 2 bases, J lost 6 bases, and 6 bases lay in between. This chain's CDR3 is CSARLSDTQYF. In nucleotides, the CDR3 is TGCAGTGCTAGACTCTCGGATACGCAGTATTTT.